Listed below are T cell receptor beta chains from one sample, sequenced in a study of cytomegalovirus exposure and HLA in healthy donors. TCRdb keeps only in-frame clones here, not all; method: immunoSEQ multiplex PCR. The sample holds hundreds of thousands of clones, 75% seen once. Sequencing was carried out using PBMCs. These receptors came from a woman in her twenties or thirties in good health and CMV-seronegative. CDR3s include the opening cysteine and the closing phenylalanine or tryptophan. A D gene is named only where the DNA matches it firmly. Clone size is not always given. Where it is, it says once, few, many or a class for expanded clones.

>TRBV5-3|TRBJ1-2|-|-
TGTGCCAGAAGCTTTCGCAGGAAAAGAGCAAACTATGGCTACACCTTC
CARSFRRKRANYGYTF
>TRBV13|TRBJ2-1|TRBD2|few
TGTGCCAGCAGCTTAGCGGGGGGATGGAATGAGCAGTTCTTC
CASSLAGGWNEQFF
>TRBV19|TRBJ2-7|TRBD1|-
TGTGCCAGTATAGGTTCCGGGACAGGGAACTACGAGCAGTACTTC
CASIGSGTGNYEQYF
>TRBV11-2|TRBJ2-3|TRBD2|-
TGTGCCAGCAGCCCTTGGACTAGCGGCACAGATACGCAGTATTTT
CASSPWTSGTDTQYF
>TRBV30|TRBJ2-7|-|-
TGTGCCTGGAGTGAGACCCTAGGGAGCTACGAGCAGTACTTC
CAWSETLGSYEQYF
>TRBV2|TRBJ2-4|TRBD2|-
TGTGCCAGCAGCATACTAGCGGGAGGTTTTGCGGCCAAAAACATTCAGTACTTC
CASSILAGGFAAKNIQYF
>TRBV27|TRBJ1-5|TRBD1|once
TGTGCCAGCGGTCCGGGACAGGGACGGCAGCCCCAGCATTTT
CASGPGQGRQPQHF
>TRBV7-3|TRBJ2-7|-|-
TGTGCCAGCAGCTTTCCGGGGAGTCCCTACGAGCAGTACTTC
CASSFPGSPYEQYF
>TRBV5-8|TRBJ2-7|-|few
TGTGCCAGCATGTCCGGACACAAGATGGGCTCCTACGAGCAGTACTTC
CASMSGHKMGSYEQYF
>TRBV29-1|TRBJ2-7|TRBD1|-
TGCAGCGCCCGAGAGGACAGGCCGGTACCCTACGAGCAGTACTTC
CSAREDRPVPYEQYF
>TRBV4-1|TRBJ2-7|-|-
TGCGCCAGCAGCCAAGAAGCCACCTACTCCTACGAGCAGTACTTC
CASSQEATYSYEQYF
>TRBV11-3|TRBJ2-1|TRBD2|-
TGTGCCAGCAGCTCTAGCGGGGGACACAATGAGCAGTTCTTC
CASSSSGGHNEQFF
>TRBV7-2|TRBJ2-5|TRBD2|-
TGTGCCAGCAGCTCCGCGGGACTAGCGCAGAGGACCCAGTACTTC
CASSSAGLAQRTQYF
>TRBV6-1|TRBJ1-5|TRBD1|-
TGTGCCAGCGCGGGACAGTCGGATCAGCCCCAGCATTTT
CASAGQSDQPQHF
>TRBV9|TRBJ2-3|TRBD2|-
TGTGCCAGCAGCGCCAGGGGGCTAGCGGGGGGGTATGGCACAGATACGCAGTATTTT
CASSARGLAGGYGTDTQYF
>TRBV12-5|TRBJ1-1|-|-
TGTGCTAGTGTCTCAGACATGAACACTGAAGCTTTCTTT
CASVSDMNTEAFF
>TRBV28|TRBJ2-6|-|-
TGTGCCAGCATATCCCCGGGGGCCAACGTCCTGACTTTC
CASISPGANVLTF
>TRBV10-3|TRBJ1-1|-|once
TGTGCCATCAGTGAGGCACCGGGTACTGAAGCTTTCTTT
CAISEAPGTEAFF
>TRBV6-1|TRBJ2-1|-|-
TGTGCCAGCAGTGAGGAAGGGGATCTCTACAATGAGCAGTTCTTC
CASSEEGDLYNEQFF
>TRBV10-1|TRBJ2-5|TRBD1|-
TGCGCCAGCAGTGATACCCGACAGGGCGGTGGAGAGACCCAGTACTTC
CASSDTRQGGGETQYF
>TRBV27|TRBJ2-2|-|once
TGTGCCAGCAGTTTCGGGGGACCCAACACCGGGGAGCTGTTTTTT
CASSFGGPNTGELFF
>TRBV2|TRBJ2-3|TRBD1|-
TGTGCCAGCAGCCTGTGGACAGGGGTTAGGACAGATACGCAGTATTTT
CASSLWTGVRTDTQYF
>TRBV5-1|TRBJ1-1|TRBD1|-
TGCGCCAGCAGCTTCGAGGGGGCCAACACTGAAGCTTTCTTT
CASSFEGANTEAFF
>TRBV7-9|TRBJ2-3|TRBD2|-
TGTGCCAGCAGCCTCTATAGCAGCGGGGGAGATACGCAGTATTTT
CASSLYSSGGDTQYF
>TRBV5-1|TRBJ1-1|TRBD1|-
TGCGCCAGCAGCTTGTCACAGGGGGACACTGAAGCTTTCTTT
CASSLSQGDTEAFF
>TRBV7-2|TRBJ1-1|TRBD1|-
TGTGCCGGCAGCTGGACAGGGGCAGGCACTGAAGCTTTCTTT
CAGSWTGAGTEAFF
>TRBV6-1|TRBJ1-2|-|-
TGTGCCAGCCTTATGGGAGGGGCTAACTATGGCTACACCTTC
CASLMGGANYGYTF
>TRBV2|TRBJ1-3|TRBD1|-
TGTGCCAGCAGGGGACAGGGATCCACTGGAAACACCATATATTTT
CASRGQGSTGNTIYF
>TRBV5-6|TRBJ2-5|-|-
TGTGCCAGCAGCCGGCGGAGGGACGAGACCCAGTACTTC
CASSRRRDETQYF
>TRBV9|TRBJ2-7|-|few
TGTGCCAGCAGCGTAGGGGACACTAATTACGAGCAGTACTTC
CASSVGDTNYEQYF
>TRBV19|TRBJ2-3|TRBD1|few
TGTGCCACCAGGGGGAAAGGCACAGATACGCAGTATTTT
CATRGKGTDTQYF
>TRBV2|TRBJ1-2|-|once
TGTGCCAGCAGTGAAAGGGGCCCCCCTAACTATGGCTACACCTTC
CASSERGPPNYGYTF
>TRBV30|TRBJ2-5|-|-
TGTGCCTGGAGTGTTCAGGGAGAGACCCAGTACTTC
CAWSVQGETQYF
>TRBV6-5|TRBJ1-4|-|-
TGTGCCAGCAGCCCGACAGCAACTAATGAAAAACTGTTTTTT
CASSPTATNEKLFF
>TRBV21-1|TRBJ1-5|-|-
TGTGCCAGCAGCCGCCCTCGGAGGGAAATCAGCAATCAGCCCCAGCATTTT
CASSRPRREISNQPQHF
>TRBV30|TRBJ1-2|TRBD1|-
TGTGCCTGCCCCCGGGACAGTGGTAGAGGCTACACCTTC
CACPRDSGRGYTF
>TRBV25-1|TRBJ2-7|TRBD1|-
TGTGCCAGCAGGGGGGACAGGGGGCCATTCGAGCAGTACTTC
CASRGDRGPFEQYF
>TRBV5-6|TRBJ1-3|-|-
TGTGCCAGCAGCCAGTTGGTCTCTGGAAACACCATATATTTT
CASSQLVSGNTIYF
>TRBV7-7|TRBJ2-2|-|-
TGTGCTAGCAGCCCCCTCGGACAGACGAACACCGGGGAGCTGTTTTTT
CASSPLGQTNTGELFF
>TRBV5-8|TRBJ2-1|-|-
TGTGCCAGCAGCATTCCATCCGAACGGGGTGAGCAGTTCTTC
CASSIPSERGEQFF
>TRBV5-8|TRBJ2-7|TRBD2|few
TGTGCCAGCAGCTCTCTTAGCGGGGGCGAGCAGTACTTC
CASSSLSGGEQYF
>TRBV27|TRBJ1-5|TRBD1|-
TGTGCCAGCAGTAAAAACACACAGACAGGGGTCGGTCAGCCCCAGCATTTT
CASSKNTQTGVGQPQHF
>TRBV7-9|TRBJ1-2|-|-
TGTGCCAGCAGCCCGGCCTCGGGGAACTATGGCTACACCTTC
CASSPASGNYGYTF
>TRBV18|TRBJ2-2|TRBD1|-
TGTGCCAGCTCACCAATGACAGGGGGTGTTCCCGGGGAGCTGTTTTTT
CASSPMTGGVPGELFF
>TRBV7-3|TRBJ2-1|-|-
TGTGCCAGCAGCTTAGGGGGCAGGTACAATGAGCAGTTCTTC
CASSLGGRYNEQFF
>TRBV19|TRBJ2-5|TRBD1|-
TGTGCCAGCCTGCGGGACAGGGGCCTCCAAGAGACCCAGTACTTC
CASLRDRGLQETQYF
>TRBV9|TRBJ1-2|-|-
TGTGCCAGCAGCGTAAGGTTGACAGCAGGGGACTATGGCTACACCTTC
CASSVRLTAGDYGYTF
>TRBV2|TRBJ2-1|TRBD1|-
TGTGCCAGCACCTGGGACAGGGGGGTTAGTGAGCAGTTCTTC
CASTWDRGVSEQFF
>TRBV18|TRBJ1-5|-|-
TGTGCCAGCTCACCACCGGGCAGGGAGGGCAATCAGCCCCAGCATTTT
CASSPPGREGNQPQHF
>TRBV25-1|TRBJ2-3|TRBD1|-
TGTGCCAGCAGTGATGCGACAGGGGCTCAGTCAGATACGCAGTATTTT
CASSDATGAQSDTQYF
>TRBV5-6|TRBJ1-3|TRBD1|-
TGTGTCAGCAGCTTGTGGGACAGGGGACTCTCTGGAAACACCATATATTTT
CVSSLWDRGLSGNTIYF
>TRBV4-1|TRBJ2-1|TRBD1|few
TGCGCCAGCAGCCACACCGGGACAGGGGCGACCAATGAGCAGTTCTTC
CASSHTGTGATNEQFF
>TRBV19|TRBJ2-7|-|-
TGTGCCAGTAGCCTCCGTATCGCAGGGGGGTTTTCCTACGAGCAGTACTTC
CASSLRIAGGFSYEQYF
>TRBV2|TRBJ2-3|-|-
TGTGCCAGCATCTTACGGGGTAGCGGAAGCACAGATACGCAGTATTTT
CASILRGSGSTDTQYF
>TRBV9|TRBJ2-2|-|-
TGTGCCAGCAGCGTAGCTCCCGGGGAGCTGTTTTTT
CASSVAPGELFF
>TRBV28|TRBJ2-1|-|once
TGTGCCAGCACGGGTATCCATAGAAATGAGCAGTTCTTC
CASTGIHRNEQFF
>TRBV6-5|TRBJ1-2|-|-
TGTGCCAGCAGTGAAAGGGGGAACTATGGCTACACCTTC
CASSERGNYGYTF